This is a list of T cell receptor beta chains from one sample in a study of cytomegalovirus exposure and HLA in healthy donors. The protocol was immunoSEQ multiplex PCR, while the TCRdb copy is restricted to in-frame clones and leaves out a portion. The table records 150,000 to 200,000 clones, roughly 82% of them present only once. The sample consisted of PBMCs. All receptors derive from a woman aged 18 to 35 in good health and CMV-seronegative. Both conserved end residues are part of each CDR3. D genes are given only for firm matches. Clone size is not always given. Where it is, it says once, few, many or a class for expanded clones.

CASSGGQYYNSPLHF,NA,TRBJ1-6,NA,TRBV11-2
CATKGDRTSGNYNEQFF,NA,TRBJ2-1,TRBD2,TRBV10-3
CASSLVDRRASPLHF,NA,TRBJ1-6,NA,TRBV7-9
CASRRGTSGNTGELFF,NA,TRBJ2-2,TRBD2,TRBV11-2
CASSLSGAPYEQYF,NA,TRBJ2-7,NA,TRBV18
CASSLNLAGEAFF,NA,TRBJ1-1,NA,TRBV11-2
CSGRDRGLAGELFF,NA,TRBJ2-2,TRBD1,TRBV29-1
CASSEQPYNEQFF,NA,TRBJ2-1,NA,TRBV10-1
CASSQGDRINQPQHF,few,TRBJ1-5,NA,TRBV4-1
CAISETGNTEAFF,NA,TRBJ1-1,NA,TRBV10-3
CASSYSRGMTEAFF,NA,TRBJ1-1,NA,TRBV6-5
CASSQRQAAGYTF,NA,TRBJ1-2,NA,TRBV14
CASSEGRRGGYNEQFF,NA,TRBJ2-1,TRBD2,TRBV2
CASSRDYLQYF,NA,TRBJ2-5,TRBD2,TRBV7-9
CASSLRGRDTDTQYF,NA,TRBJ2-3,NA,TRBV5-1
CASSRSGGATQAYEQYF,NA,TRBJ2-7,TRBD2,TRBV9
CASSPQGVNTEAFF,NA,TRBJ1-1,NA,TRBV7-6